This T cell receptor beta chain was retrieved from a study of cytomegalovirus exposure and HLA in healthy donors (dated by TCRdb to about 2017). The study in broad terms: According to an earlier analysis of several hundred of the donors, roughly 180 million T cells yielded 90 million to 130 million unique TCR beta sequences and approximately 280 Gb of sequence data. In addition to the first cohort of hundreds of subjects, a separate validation cohort of 120 different subjects was used. Alongside the repertoire data, information on donor age, sex, ethnicity and CMV serostatus was compiled. Every discovery cohort repertoire had been produced on one sequencing platform. Using immunosequencing, the study profiled T cell repertoires from around 680 subjects and related those repertoires to cytomegalovirus serostatus. Roughly 5 DR-DQ haplotypes were handled as single units for association and clustering because linkage in the cohort was strong. On average, 235,054 unique TCR beta nucleotide sequences were sequenced per donor among 398 genotyped donors of the cohort, with roughly 18% of those sequences being non-productive. In a later genetic analysis, genome-wide SNP genotypes for about three fifths of the roughly 670 donors were used, and that subset was treated as a discovery cohort. The later analysis used no new phenotypic data to find candidate immune exposures, relying instead on TCR beta sequences and their occurrence across donors. An earlier analysis of some 600 of the donors applied high-throughput TCR beta sequencing to assess whether each TCR beta V gene segment acted as functional or pseudogenic. Roughly 300 gigabases of sequencing data and roughly 81 million unique TCR sequences made up an early release that covered several hundred HLA-typed donors. In a later analysis, previously published TCR beta repertoires from more than 500 donors were re-analyzed and high-resolution HLA genotyping was added so that TCR occurrence patterns could be studied. Of the 300 to 450 genotyped donors, 80% to 90% were placed in the genetic ancestry cluster associated with self-reported Caucasian donors. HLA typing included class I and class II loci at four-digit resolution. The number of donors typed differed by locus, with 629-630 for A, B, C, DRB1 and DQB1, approximately 500 for DQA1, under 610 for DPA1, and some 450 for DPB1. The aim of the study was to test whether cataloging public T cell receptors could identify signatures of past pathogen exposure. To predict cytomegalovirus infection status, the study brought together high-throughput TCR immunosequencing, statistical association of individual TCRs with disease status, and machine learning. The investigation overall reported the following: In a later analysis, most CMV-associated TCR beta chains were found to appear HLA-restricted, with HLA associations seemingly driven largely by CMV exposure. Sequencing depth was assumed to be roughly uniform across donors in the presence/absence analyses, though that assumption may not hold. Because counts were too low, about 15 rarely observed V segments, including chromosome 9 orphons, were left out of the earlier analysis of over 550 of the donors. At a false discovery rate of 0.05, a later analysis linked 16,951 TCR beta sequences to specific HLA alleles. Compared with the roughly 600-donor mean, donors in an Asian-associated ancestry cluster had fewer N-insertions in productive TCRs, according to a later genetic analysis. Correlated functional status among segregating V segments might be attributable to linkage disequilibrium, but an unknown experimental factor could not be ruled out. Broadly in line with IMGT annotations, most TCR beta V segments showed up in productive rearrangements about 90% or about 30% of the time in an earlier analysis of several hundred of the donors. In vitro tests confirmed that a few of the cytomegalovirus-associated TCR beta chains recognize cytomegalovirus antigens. It was suggested by the authors that the approach could potentially be generalized to other disease states and immunological phenotypes. A later analysis found that HLA-associated TCR beta chains were more clonally expanded and had lower generation probabilities than equally common non-associated chains. A further reported finding was that TCR beta sequences accurately predicted the HLA-A and HLA-B alleles for most subjects in the first cohort. Because HLA typing was unavailable for some donors at each locus, only the typed subset was used in association tests. Some IMGT-functional V segments, including TRBV6-2 and TRBV6-3, could not be told apart with the 87-base-pair reads, so those segments were excluded. A later analysis found that TCR association rates varied across HLA loci, with DRB1 alleles showing the most associated TCRs and HLA-C alleles the fewest. This cohort had only TCR beta chains sequenced, and the lack of alpha or paired-chain data limited which features could be detected. When HLA alleles, especially DR and DQ, strongly co-occurred, attributing TCR associations to individual alleles was difficult. According to a later analysis, parvovirus B19, influenza, CMV and Epstein-Barr virus appeared linked to several top co-occurrence clusters. For the cohort, immune exposure information was limited to CMV serostatus. While some public TCRs were present in many individuals, most TCR sequences turned up only very rarely across donors. A cluster of highly shared sequence variants was judged likely to represent a technical artifact of the sequencing pipeline. An association between a missense DCLRE1C variant and V-gene and J-gene trimming of TCR beta chains was found in a later genetic analysis and replicated in an independent cohort. Cytomegalovirus status was reported to be diagnosed by the classifier with high specificity and sensitivity in both the original and validation cohorts. In the study, 150 to 200 TCR beta chains were listed as associated with cytomegalovirus.

Library creation used the immunoSEQ multiplex PCR assay. For the multiplex PCR, a mixture combining 60 forward primers for TCR Vbeta segments and 13 reverse primers for TCR Jbeta segments was used. The CDR3 region of rearranged TCR beta genes was amplified from genomic DNA by a multiplex PCR assay. On the Illumina HiSeq System, the amplified TCR beta libraries were sequenced as 87-base-pair reads. The authors' pipeline ran thus. In a later analysis, about 80 million unique TCR beta chains were counted across the 690 or so repertoires, and roughly 11 million of these chains were shared by at least two donors. To remove PCR and sequencing errors, raw reads were error-corrected and collapsed into unique sequences using a nearest-neighbor algorithm that merged closely related sequences. CDR3 sequences were aligned to IMGT reference sequences to assign V, D and J gene segments. For a sequence to be retained, at least a six-nucleotide match to both a V gene segment and a J gene segment was required. Rearrangements were classified as productive when the CDR3 lacked stop codons and remained in frame with V and J, and all other rearrangements were classified as non-productive. CDR3 was defined by IMGT convention, running from the second conserved V-encoded cysteine to the conserved J-encoded phenylalanine. In an earlier analysis of 587 of the donors, sequences lacking an unambiguous match to a single V gene segment were excluded. In an earlier analysis of 587 of the donors, a V segment was called functional when productive rearrangements were above 56.7%, and segregating when the standard deviation between donors exceeded 5%. A statistical classification framework was built for diagnosing cytomegalovirus status from the catalog of TCR beta chain sequences. In a later analysis, TCR nucleotide sequences were compared against IMGT/GENE-DB human TR gene sequences so that V and J genes could be assigned. The TCRdist pipeline was used in a later analysis to assign CDR3 sequences and most-parsimonious VDJ recombination scenarios. In a later analysis, each TCR beta chain was defined by its CDR3 amino acid sequence together with its V-gene family, and reads without a unique V-gene family were excluded. A later analysis removed 592 highly shared, low-generation-probability nucleotide sequences to deal with suspected cross-contamination and a sequencing artifact. In a later analysis, a clonal expansion index was calculated for each public chain from normalized within-repertoire ranks of inferred template counts. A later analysis computed generation probabilities with a VDJ recombination model fitted to out-of-frame rearrangements, and checked the results against IGoR. A later analysis scored TCR-TCR, TCR-HLA and TCR-CMV co-occurrence with hypergeometric tests, applying a repertoire-size bias correction to TCR pairs. To estimate false discovery rates, a later analysis permuted the HLA or CMV assignments 20 times. In a later analysis, co-occurring TCRs were grouped with DBSCAN, and TCRdist sequence similarity was added when clustering was performed within HLA-allele-positive subsets. Co-occurrence clustering excluded repertoires with fewer than 30,000 or more than 120,000 public chains, plus five with anomalous nucleotide sharing. Held by TCRdb, this immuneACCESS table contains in-frame sequences only and omits some clones. Under half of the omission traces to an unresolved V gene where checked; the cause of the rest is unknown. V and J calls and clone size are those listed in that table; D and trimming were worked out from the DNA. This sample gives some 200,000 clones in total; around four fifths of them show up just once. The ten largest clones add up to around 1.7% of the sample.

As encoded in the germline V gene, CDR1 is SGHTA while CDR2 is FQGNSA. For this chain, trimming is 4 bases at the V end and 2 bases at the J end, and the number of junction bases without a gene match is 7. The cysteine opens and the phenylalanine closes a CDR3 of 17 amino acids. Kept here is only the CDR3 DNA, which spans 51 bases and is read in frame from base 1. The cohort consisted of 600 or so healthy bone marrow donors. All cohort members were sampled while nominally healthy, although unrecorded immune exposures were likely present. The donor was CMV seronegative and belonged to the group of more than 300 seronegative cohort members. Every donor gave a peripheral blood sample, and the peripheral blood mononuclear cells from that sample were used for TCR beta sequencing. The Qiagen DNeasy Blood Extraction Kit was used to extract genomic DNA from the blood cell samples. About this clone itself: There is no known antigen for this receptor. Per-base quality was not reported, and no clone a single base away is much larger than it.

The source material was PBMCs. The clonotype originates from a man in his forties or fifties in good health and CMV-seronegative. The chain is encoded by TRBV7-2 joined to TRBJ2-1, with 11 bases aligning to TRBD2. The DNA sequence is as follows: TGTGCCAGCAGCTCACGACTAGCGGGATCGGCCTACAATGAGCAGTTCTTC. Its protein reads: CASSSRLAGSAYNEQFF.